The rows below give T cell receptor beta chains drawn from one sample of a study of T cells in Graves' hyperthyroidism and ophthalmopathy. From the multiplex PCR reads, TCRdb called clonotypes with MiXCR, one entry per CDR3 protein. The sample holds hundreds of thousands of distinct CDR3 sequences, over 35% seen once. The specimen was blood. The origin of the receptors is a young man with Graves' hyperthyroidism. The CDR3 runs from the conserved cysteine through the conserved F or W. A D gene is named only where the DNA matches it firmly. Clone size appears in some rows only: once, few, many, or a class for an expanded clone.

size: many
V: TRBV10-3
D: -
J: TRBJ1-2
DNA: TGTGCCATCAGTGACAGGGCCAAAGGCTACACCTTC
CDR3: CAISDRAKGYTF

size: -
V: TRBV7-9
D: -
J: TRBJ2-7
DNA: TGTGCCAGCAGTACCATAGGGGCGAACAACCACTACGAGCAGTACTTC
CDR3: CASSTIGANNHYEQYF

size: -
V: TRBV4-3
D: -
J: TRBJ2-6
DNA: TGCGCCAGCAGCCACGGTCTCTCTGGGGCCAACGTCCTGACTTTC
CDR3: CASSHGLSGANVLTF

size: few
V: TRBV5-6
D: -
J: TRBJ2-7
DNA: TGTGCCAGCAGTTACTCAGGGTACTACGAGCAGTACTTC
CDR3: CASSYSGYYEQYF

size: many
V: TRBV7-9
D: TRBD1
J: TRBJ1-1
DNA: TGTGCCAGCAGTTACGACAGGGTGGCGGTGCGCACTGAAGCTTTCTTT
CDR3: CASSYDRVAVRTEAFF

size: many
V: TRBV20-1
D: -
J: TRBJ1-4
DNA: TGCAGTGCTCCGAGGGGGGAAGGTGAAAAACTGTTTTTT
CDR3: CSAPRGEGEKLFF

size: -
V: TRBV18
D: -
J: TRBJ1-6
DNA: TGTGCCAGCTCACCTATATTCCGGGACCGACGAGAGAATTCACCCCTCCACTTT
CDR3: CASSPIFRDRRENSPLHF

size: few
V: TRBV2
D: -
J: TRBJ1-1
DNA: TGTGCCAGCAGTGAATTCCCGGCGGGGTCTAACACTGAAGCTTTCTTT
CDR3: CASSEFPAGSNTEAFF

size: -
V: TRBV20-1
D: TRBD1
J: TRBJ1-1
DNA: TGCAGTGCGGAAGGGGGCGCTTGGAACACTGAAGCTTTCTTT
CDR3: CSAEGGAWNTEAFF

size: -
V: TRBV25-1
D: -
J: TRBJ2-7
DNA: TGTGCCAGCAGTTTGGGTCATTTGGGATACTACTCCTACGAGCAGTACTTC
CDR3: CASSLGHLGYYSYEQYF

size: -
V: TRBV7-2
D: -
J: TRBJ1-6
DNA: TGTGCCAGCAGTAAAGAGGCATCCCATCTTGGGTCACCCCTCCACTTT
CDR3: CASSKEASHLGSPLHF

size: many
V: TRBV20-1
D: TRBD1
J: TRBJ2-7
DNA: TGCAGTGCAGATGGACAGGGAAACGAGCAGTACTTC
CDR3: CSADGQGNEQYF

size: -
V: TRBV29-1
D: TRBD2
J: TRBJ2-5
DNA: TGCAGCTTCCCGGGACTAGCGGGAGGAGAGACCCAGTACTTC
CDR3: CSFPGLAGGETQYF

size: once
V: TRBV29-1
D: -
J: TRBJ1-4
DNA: TGCAGCGTTGAAAGGGATGAAAAACTGTTTTTT
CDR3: CSVERDEKLFF

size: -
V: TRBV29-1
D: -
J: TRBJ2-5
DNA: TGCAGCGTTGAAGATCTGGGGGGACAGTACCAAGAGGCCCAGTACTTC
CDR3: CSVEDLGGQYQEAQYF

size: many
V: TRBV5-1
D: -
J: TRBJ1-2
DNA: TGCGCCAGCAGCTTCGGGGACCTGCCGTGGGGCTACACCTTC
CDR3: CASSFGDLPWGYTF

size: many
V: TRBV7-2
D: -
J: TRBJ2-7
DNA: TGTGCCAGCAGCTTAGAGACTGCTTCCTACGAGCAGTACTTC
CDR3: CASSLETASYEQYF

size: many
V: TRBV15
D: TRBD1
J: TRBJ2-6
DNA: TGTGCCACCAGGAGAACAGGGGCTGGGGCCAACGTCCTGACTTTC
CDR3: CATRRTGAGANVLTF

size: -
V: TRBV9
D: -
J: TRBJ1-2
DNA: TGTGCCAGCAGCCCACCCCGGGACGGAATAAACTATGGCTACACCTTC
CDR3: CASSPPRDGINYGYTF

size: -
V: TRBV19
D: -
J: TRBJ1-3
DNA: TGTGCCAGTCACTGGAGGGGACCCGGAAACACCATATATTTT
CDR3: CASHWRGPGNTIYF

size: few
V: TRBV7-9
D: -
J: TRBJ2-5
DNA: TGTGCCAGCAGCTCCCGGGACTCGCATCAAGAGACCCAGTACTTC
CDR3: CASSSRDSHQETQYF

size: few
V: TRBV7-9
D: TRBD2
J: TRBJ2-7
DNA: TGTGCCAGCAGCCAAGAGGGGACTAGGCTCTACGAGCAGTACTTC
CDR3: CASSQEGTRLYEQYF

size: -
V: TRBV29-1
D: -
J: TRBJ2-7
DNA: TGCAGCGTTGAAGAGTCACCAGTCTACGAGCAGTACTTC
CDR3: CSVEESPVYEQYF

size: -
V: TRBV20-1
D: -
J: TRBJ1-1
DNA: TGCAGTGCTAGAGACAGGCAGGGAGTAGTCACTGAAGCTTTCTTT
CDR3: CSARDRQGVVTEAFF

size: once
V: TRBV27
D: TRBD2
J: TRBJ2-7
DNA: TGTGCCAGCAGTTTAGCGGGGACTACTCACTACGAGCAGTACTTC
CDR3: CASSLAGTTHYEQYF

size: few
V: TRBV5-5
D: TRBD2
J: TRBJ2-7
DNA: TGTGCCAGCAGCTTTACTAGCGGGAGAAGCTACGAGCAGTACTTC
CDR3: CASSFTSGRSYEQYF

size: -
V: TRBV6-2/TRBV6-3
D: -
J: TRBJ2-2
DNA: TGTGCCAGCAGAGACGGCGGGACGGACACCGGGGGGCTGTTTTTT
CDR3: CASRDGGTDTGGLFF

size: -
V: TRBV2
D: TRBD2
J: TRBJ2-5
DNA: TGTGCCAGCAGTTTGGTCCCACCACTAGCGGGGGGGCCTCAAGAGACCCAGTACTTC
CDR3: CASSLVPPLAGGPQETQYF

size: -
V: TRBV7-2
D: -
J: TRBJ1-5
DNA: TGTGCCAGCAGCTTGAAAGGGGGGGGCAATCAGCCCCAGCATTTT
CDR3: CASSLKGGGNQPQHF

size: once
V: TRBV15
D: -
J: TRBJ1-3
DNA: TGTGCCACCAGCAGGGCGACTGGGAACACCACATATTTT
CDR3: CATSRATGNTTYF

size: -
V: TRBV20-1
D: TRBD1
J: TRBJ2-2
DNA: TGCAGTGCTAGAGACGGACAGGGGGGTGCCGGGGAGCTGTTTTTT
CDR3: CSARDGQGGAGELFF

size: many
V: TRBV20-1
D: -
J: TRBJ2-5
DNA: TGCAGTGCTTCTCGGGGACTCCAAGAGACCCAGTACTTC
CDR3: CSASRGLQETQYF

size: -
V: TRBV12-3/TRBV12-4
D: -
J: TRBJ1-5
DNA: TGTGCCAGCAGTCCCGGCCCTGGGGGCAATCAGCCCCAGCATTTT
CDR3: CASSPGPGGNQPQHF

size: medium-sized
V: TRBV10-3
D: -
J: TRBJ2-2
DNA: TGTGCCATCAGTGACAGGCACACCGGGGAGCTGTTTTTT
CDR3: CAISDRHTGELFF

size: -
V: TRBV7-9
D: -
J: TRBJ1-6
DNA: TGTGCCAGCAGCCCGGGGGGGTTCAATTCACCCCTCCACTTT
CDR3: CASSPGGFNSPLHF

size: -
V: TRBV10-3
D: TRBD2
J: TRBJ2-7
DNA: TGTGCCAGCAGTGAGTCCACTAGCGCTCGCTCCTACGAGCAGTACTTC
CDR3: CASSESTSARSYEQYF

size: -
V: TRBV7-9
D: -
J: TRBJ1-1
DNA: TGTGCCAGCAGCTTTGCCCGATCTGAAGCTTTCTTT
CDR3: CASSFARSEAFF

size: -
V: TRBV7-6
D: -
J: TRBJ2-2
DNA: TGTGCCAGCAGCTTAGAGGAGTCAGGGGAGCTGTTTTTT
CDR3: CASSLEESGELFF

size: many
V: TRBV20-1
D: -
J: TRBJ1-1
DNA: TGCAGTGCTATCTCATGGAGGGCGGCGATGAACACTGAAGCTTTCTTT
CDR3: CSAISWRAAMNTEAFF

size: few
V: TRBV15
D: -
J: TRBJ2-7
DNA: TGTGCCACCAGCAGAGCCAGGGACTACGAGCAGTACTTC
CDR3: CATSRARDYEQYF

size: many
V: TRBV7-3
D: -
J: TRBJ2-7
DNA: TGTGCCAGCAGCTTACAGGGAGGTTGGGACGAGCAGTACTTC
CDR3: CASSLQGGWDEQYF

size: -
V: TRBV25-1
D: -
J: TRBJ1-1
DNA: TGTGCCAGCAGTTTTTACCCGGAACAGGAAGCTTTCTTT
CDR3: CASSFYPEQEAFF

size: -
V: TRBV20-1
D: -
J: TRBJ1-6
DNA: TGCAGTGCCGTCCCCGGGGGGTCATATAATTCACCCCTCCACTTT
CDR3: CSAVPGGSYNSPLHF

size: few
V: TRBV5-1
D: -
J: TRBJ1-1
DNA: TGCGCCAGCAGCTTGGCCCCAGGACTCTGGAGGACTGAAGCTTTCTTT
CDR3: CASSLAPGLWRTEAFF

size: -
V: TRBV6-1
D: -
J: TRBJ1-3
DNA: TGTGCCAGCAGTGGCCTTACGACGATCTCTGGAAACACCATATATTTT
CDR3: CASSGLTTISGNTIYF

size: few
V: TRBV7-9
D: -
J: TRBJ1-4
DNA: TGTGCCAGCAGCGTTAGCAGGGGTGGCGAAAAACTGTTTTTT
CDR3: CASSVSRGGEKLFF

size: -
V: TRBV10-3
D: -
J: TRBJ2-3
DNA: TGTGCCATCAGGGCTCAATTAGATACGCAGTATTTT
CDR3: CAIRAQLDTQYF

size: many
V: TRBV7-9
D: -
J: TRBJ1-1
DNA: TGTGCCAGCAGCTTAGTCGGGCCCACTGAAGCTTTCTTT
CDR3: CASSLVGPTEAFF

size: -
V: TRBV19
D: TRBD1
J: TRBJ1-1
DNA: TGTGCCAGCCCCCCGGACAGGCACATGAACACTGAAGCTTTCTTT
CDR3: CASPPDRHMNTEAFF

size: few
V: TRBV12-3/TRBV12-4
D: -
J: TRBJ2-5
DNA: TGTGCCAGCGGACTACAGGGCCAAGAGACCCAGTACTTC
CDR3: CASGLQGQETQYF

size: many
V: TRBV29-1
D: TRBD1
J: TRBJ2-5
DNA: TGCAGCGTAATTTGGGGACAGGGATTGGAGACCCAGTACTTC
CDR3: CSVIWGQGLETQYF

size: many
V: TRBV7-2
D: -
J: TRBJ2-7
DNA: TGTGCCAGCAGCTTAGTCGGGACCTACGAGCAGTACTTC
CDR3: CASSLVGTYEQYF